This T cell receptor (beta chain) was recovered during a study of T-cell memory formation after mild COVID-19. Study-wide points: The study detected some responding clones in pre-infection memory, suggesting cross-reactive memory joined.

TCRdb fed the 5' RACE reads into MiXCR, producing one record per CDR3 protein. Of fewer than 450,000 distinct CDR3 sequences in the sample, roughly 24% were seen once. CDR3 length: 17 amino acids. Germline CDR1 GTSNPN, CDR2 SVGIG (reference sequence). J was trimmed by 3 bases and V by 3 bases; bases with no gene match: 9. About this clonotype itself: Its antigen is still unknown.

The chain carries TRBV30 and TRBJ2-2; 11 bases agree with TRBD2. Material: PBMCs or a T cell subset sorted from them (not recorded which). The sequence was collected from an adult woman who had mild COVID-19 (a few samples of this study predate the infection). Cell type and time point are not known. CDR3 DNA sequence: TGTGCCTGGAGGCCGACTAGCGGGGAGATTGACACCGGGGAGCTGTTTTTT. Protein sequence: CAWRPTSGEIDTGELFF.